The 9 T cell receptor beta chains reported below all come from one sample, sequenced in a study of T cell responses to AZD1222 COVID-19 vaccine. Profiled with immunoSEQ multiplex PCR; TCRdb holds only in-frame clones, not every one. The table shows tens of thousands of clones, with roughly 92% occurring only once. This material consisted of peripheral blood, taken 28 days after the second AZD1222 dose. These receptors were obtained from an adult who received the AZD1222 COVID-19 vaccine.

The chain is built from TRBV5-1 and TRBJ1-2; TRBD1 might be the D (6 bases). Between the trimmed V and J ends, which lost 3 bases and 3 bases, there was a span of 12 bases. The CDR3 spans 14 residues. Germline CDR1 SGHRS, CDR2 YFSETQ. In DNA, the CDR3 is TGCGCCAGCAGCTCGGCAGGGGTCGACTATGGCTACACCTTC. Translated, it gives CASSSAGVDYGYTF.

This clone showed up just once. The chain joins TRBV19 to TRBJ2-7; possibly TRBD1 for D (6 bases). Trimming took off 6 bases at V and 5 bases at J, with 20 bases between the two ends. CDR3 size: 15 residues. Germline CDR1 is LNHDA and CDR2 is SQIVND (reference sequence). The CDR3 loop is CASSALVGGQNEQYF. The CDR3 DNA reads TGTGCCAGTAGCGCGCTCGTTGGGGGCCAGAACGAGCAGTACTTC. Looking up the rest from reference TRBV19 and TRBJ2-7 gives the full variable domain: DGGITQSPKYLFRKEGQNVTLSCEQNLNHDAMYWYRQDPGQGLRLIYYSQIVNDFQKGDIAEGYSVSREKKESFPLTVTSAQKNPTAFYLCASSALVGGQNEQYFGPGTRLTVT.

The chain has TRBV28 and TRBJ1-2; possibly TRBD1 for D (5 bases). Germline loops: CDR1 MDHEN, CDR2 SYDVKM. CDR3 length: 12 amino acids. V was pared by 6 bases and J by 5 bases, with 10 bases between. CDR3 amino acids: CASSPTGYGYTF. The CDR3 DNA follows: TGTGCCAGCAGCCCCACAGGATATGGCTACACCTTC.

The chain is built from TRBV7-8 and TRBJ2-6; the D is unclear. Germline V gene sequence: CDR1 SGHVS, CDR2 FQNEAQ. V was cut by 2 bases and J by 11 bases, with 7 bases left in between. This CDR3 spans 12 amino acids. CDR3 DNA: TGTGCCAGCAGCTTAAGCCGGGACGTCCTGACTTTC. This gives the protein CASSLSRDVLTF.

The genes are TRBV6-5 and TRBJ1-2; a possible D gene is TRBD1 (6 bases). Trimming pared 5 bases from V and 3 bases from J, leaving 16 bases between. The CDR3 length is 15 residues. Germline CDR1 MNHEY, CDR2 SVGAGI. The chain's CDR3 is CASSPQSGGYYGYTF. In nucleotides, the CDR3 is TGTGCCAGCAGTCCCCAATCCGGGGGCTACTATGGCTACACCTTC.

This rearrangement joins TRBV5-3 to TRBJ2-7, with TRBD1 identical over 10 bases. TRBV5-3 is placed among ORFs of uncertain function. The CDR3 consists of 16 residues. J was trimmed by 0 bases and V by 4 bases; bases with no gene match: 7. The CDR3 region is CARSPTGGLSSYEQYF. CDR3 coding DNA: TGTGCCAGAAGCCCGACAGGGGGCCTAAGCTCCTACGAGCAGTACTTC.

V is TRBV7-8 and J is TRBJ1-5; D unclear. This CDR3 has 12 amino acids. The V and J ends lost 3 bases and 0 bases respectively, with 0 bases between them. Germline loops: CDR1 SGHVS, CDR2 FQNEAQ. The CDR3 coding sequence is TGTGCCAGCAGCTTTAGCAATCAGCCCCAGCATTTT. It specifies CASSFSNQPQHF.

V and J are TRBV5-4 and TRBJ2-1, with 8 bases aligning to TRBD1. Germline loops: CDR1 SGHNT, CDR2 YYREEE (reference sequence). The CDR3 extends over 14 amino acids. V trimming: 3 bases; J trimming: 5 bases; junction bases outside the gene matches: 4. The CDR3 DNA sequence: TGTGCCAGCAGCTCGCCGGACAGGGACAATGAGCAGTTCTTC. This translates into CASSSPDRDNEQFF.

This clone was seen only once. The chain couples TRBV7-2 to TRBJ2-1; maybe TRBD2 (5 bases). V was trimmed by 9 bases and J by 8 bases, leaving 11 bases between them. The CDR3 length is 11 residues. Germline V CDR1 and CDR2: SGHTA, FQGNSA. The CDR3, as DNA: TGTGCCAGTCGGGGTACGCATGAGCAGTTCTTC. It yields the protein CASRGTHEQFF.